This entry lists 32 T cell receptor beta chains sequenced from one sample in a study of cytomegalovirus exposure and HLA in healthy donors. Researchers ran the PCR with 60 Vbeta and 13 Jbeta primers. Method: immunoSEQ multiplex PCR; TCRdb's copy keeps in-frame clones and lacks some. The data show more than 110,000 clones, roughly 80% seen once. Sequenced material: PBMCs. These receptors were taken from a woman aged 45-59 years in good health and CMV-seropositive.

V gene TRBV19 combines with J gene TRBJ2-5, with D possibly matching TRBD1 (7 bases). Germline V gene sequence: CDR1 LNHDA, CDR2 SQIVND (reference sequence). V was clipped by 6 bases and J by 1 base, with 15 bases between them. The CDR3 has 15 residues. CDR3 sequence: CASRTAGQIQETQYF. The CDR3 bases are TGTGCCAGTAGAACGGCGGGACAGATCCAAGAGACCCAGTACTTC.

CDR3 nucleotide sequence: TGTGCCAGCAGTCGACAGATCAATCAGCCCCAGCATTTT. Its protein product is CASSRQINQPQHF. This chain uses TRBV6-5 with TRBJ1-5, with a weak D call TRBD1 (5 bases). V shed 5 bases and J shed 3 bases, with 8 bases lying between them. Germline CDR1 and CDR2: MNHEY and SVGAGI. The CDR3 extends over 13 amino acids.

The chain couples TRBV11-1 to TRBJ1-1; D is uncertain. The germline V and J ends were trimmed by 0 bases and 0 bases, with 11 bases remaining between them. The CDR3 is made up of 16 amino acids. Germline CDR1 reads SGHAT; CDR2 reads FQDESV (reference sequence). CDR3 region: CASSLARHSMNTEAFF. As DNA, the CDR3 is TGTGCCAGCAGCTTAGCGAGACACAGCATGAACACTGAAGCTTTCTTT.

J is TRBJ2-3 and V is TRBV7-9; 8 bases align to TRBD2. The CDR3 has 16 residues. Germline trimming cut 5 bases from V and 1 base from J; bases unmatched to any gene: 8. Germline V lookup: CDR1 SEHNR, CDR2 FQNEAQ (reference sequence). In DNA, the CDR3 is TGTGCCAGCAGCCGGAAGGGAGCGGGGGGCACAGATACGCAGTATTTT. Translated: CASSRKGAGGTDTQYF.

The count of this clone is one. CDR3 DNA sequence: TGTGCCAGCAGCTCCAGGGGGCGGGACACTGAAGCTTTCTTT. It codes for CASSSRGRDTEAFF. This sequence joins TRBV7-2 and TRBJ1-1, with TRBD1 matching 8 bases. This CDR3 comprises 14 residues. Trimming removed 4 bases from V and 3 bases from J; junction bases left unmatched: 4. CDR1 is SGHTA and CDR2 is FQGNSA in the germline V gene.

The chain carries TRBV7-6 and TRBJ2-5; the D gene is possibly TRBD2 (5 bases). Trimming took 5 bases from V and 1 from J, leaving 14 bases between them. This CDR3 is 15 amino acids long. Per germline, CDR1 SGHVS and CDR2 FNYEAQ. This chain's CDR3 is CASSQVAPPQETQYF. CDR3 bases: TGTGCCAGCAGCCAGGTAGCGCCCCCCCAAGAGACCCAGTACTTC.

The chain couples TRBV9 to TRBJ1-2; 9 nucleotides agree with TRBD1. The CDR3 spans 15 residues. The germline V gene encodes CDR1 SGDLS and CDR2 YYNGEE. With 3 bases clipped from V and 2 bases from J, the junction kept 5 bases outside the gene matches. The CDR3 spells CASSAGQGWNYGYTF. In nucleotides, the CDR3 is TGTGCCAGCAGCGCCGGACAGGGGTGGAACTATGGCTACACCTTC.

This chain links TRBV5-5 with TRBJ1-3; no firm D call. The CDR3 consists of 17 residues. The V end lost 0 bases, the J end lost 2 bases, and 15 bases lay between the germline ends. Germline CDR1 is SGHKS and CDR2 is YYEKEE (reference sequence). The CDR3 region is CASSLGGKLVPGNTIYF. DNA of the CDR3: TGTGCCAGCAGCTTGGGCGGGAAACTTGTTCCTGGAAACACCATATATTTT.

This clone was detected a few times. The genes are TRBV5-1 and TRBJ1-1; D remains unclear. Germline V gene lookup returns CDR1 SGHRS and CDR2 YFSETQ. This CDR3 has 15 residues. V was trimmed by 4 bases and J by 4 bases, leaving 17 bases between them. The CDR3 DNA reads TGCGCCAGCAGCCCCCCTGTGGAGCCGAGCACTGAAGCTTTCTTT. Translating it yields CASSPPVEPSTEAFF.

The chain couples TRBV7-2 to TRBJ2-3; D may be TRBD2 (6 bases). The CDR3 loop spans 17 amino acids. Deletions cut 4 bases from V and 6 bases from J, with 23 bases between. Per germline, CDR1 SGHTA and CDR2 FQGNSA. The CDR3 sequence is CASSSTGTLVPRDTQYF. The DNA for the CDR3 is TGTGCCAGCAGCTCCACCGGGACTCTGGTCCCCCGGGATACGCAGTATTTT.

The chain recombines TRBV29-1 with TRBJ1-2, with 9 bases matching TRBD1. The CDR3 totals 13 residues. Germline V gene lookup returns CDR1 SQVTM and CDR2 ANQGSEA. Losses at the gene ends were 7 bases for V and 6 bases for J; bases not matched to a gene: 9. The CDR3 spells CSAPGQGSDGYTF. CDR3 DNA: TGCAGCGCACCGGGACAGGGATCCGATGGCTACACCTTC.

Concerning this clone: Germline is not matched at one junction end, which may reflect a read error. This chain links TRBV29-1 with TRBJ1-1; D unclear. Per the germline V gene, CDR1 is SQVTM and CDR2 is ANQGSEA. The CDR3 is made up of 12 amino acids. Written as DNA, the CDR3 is TGCAACGTTGGCGGTCTGGACACTGAAGCTTTCTTT. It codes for CNVGGLDTEAFF.

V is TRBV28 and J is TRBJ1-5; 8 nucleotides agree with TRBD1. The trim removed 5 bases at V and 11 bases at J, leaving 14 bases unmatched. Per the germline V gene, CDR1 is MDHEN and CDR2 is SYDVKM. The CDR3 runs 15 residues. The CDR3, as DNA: TGTGCCAGCAGTCCTCAGGGGGCGGGGGACGGGGCCCAGCATTTT. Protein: CASSPQGAGDGAQHF.

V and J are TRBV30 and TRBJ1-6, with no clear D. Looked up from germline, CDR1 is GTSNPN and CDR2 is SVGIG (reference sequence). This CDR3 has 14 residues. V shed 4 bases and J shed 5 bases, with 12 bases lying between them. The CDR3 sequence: CAWTQRVNNSPLHF. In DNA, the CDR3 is TGTGCCTGGACCCAGCGGGTAAATAATTCACCCCTCCACTTT.

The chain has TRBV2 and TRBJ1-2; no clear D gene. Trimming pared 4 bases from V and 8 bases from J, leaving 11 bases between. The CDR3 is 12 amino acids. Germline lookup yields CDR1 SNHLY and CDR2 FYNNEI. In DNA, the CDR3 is TGTGCCAGCAGTGGTCAGGAAGGCGGCTACACCTTC. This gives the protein CASSGQEGGYTF.

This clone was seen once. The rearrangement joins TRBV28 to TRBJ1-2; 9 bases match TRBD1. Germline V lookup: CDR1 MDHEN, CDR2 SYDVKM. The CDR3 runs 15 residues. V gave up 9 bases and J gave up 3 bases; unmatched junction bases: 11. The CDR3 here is CARSGGGTGYYGYTF. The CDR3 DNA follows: TGTGCCAGGAGCGGTGGGGGGACAGGGTACTATGGCTACACCTTC.

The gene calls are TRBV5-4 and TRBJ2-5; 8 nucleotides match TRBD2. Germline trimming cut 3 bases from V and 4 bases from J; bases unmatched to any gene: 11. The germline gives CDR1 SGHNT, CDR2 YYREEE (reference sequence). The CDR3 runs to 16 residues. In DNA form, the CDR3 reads TGTGCCAGCAGCTCGCGAAGCGGGGGAGGGAGAGAGACCCAGTACTTC. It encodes CASSSRSGGGRETQYF.

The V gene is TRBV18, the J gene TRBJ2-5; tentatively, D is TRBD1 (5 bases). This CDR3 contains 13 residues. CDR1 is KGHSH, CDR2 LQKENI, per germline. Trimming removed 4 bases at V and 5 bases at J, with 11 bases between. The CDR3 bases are TGTGCCAGCTCACTCGACAGCCATGAGACCCAGTACTTC. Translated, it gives CASSLDSHETQYF.

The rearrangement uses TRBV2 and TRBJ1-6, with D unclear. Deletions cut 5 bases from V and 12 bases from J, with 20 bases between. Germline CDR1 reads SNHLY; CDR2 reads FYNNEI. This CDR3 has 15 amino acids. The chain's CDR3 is CASSFSSENGIPLHF. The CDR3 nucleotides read TGTGCCAGCAGTTTCTCTAGTGAAAATGGAATACCCCTCCACTTT.

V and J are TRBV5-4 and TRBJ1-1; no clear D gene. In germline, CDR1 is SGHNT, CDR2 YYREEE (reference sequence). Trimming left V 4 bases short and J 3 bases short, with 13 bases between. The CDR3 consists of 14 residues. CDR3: CASSRPRQDTEAFF. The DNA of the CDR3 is TGTGCCAGCAGCCGCCCCCGGCAGGACACTGAAGCTTTCTTT.

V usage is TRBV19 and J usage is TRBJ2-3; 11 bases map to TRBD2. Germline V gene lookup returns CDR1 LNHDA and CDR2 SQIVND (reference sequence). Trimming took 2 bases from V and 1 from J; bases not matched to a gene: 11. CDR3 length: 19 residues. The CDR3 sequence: CASSILLAGGHQRTDTQYF. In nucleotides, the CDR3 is TGTGCCAGTAGTATACTCCTAGCGGGGGGCCATCAACGCACAGATACGCAGTATTTT.

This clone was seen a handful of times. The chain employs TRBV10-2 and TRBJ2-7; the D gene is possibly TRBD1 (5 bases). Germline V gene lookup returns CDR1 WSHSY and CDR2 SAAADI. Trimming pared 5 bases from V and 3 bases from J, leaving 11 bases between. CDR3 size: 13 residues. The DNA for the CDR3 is TGCGCCAGCAGTTTTACCCAGGGCTACGAGCAGTACTTC. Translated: CASSFTQGYEQYF.

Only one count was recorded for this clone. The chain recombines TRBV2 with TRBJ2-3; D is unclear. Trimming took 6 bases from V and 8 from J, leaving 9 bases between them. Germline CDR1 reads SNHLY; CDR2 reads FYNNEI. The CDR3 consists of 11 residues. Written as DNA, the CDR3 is TGTGCCAGCAGCATCCTAGGTACGCAGTATTTT. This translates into CASSILGTQYF. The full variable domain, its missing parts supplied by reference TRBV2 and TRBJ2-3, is EPEVTQTPSHQVTQMGQEVILRCVPISNHLYFYWYRQILGQKVEFLVSFYNNEISEKSEIFDDQFSVERPDGSNFTLKIRSTKLEDSAMYFCASSILGTQYFGPGTRLTVL.

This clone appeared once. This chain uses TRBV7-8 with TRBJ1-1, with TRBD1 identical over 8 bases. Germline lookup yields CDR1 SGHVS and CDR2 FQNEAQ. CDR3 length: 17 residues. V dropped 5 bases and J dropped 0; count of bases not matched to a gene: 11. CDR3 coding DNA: TGTGCCAGCAGCCCTTGGCCGGGACAGGCAATGAACACTGAAGCTTTCTTT. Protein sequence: CASSPWPGQAMNTEAFF.

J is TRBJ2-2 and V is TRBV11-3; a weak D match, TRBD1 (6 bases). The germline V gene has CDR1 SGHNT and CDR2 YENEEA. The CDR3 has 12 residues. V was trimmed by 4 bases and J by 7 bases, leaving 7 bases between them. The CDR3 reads CASSSGVGELFF. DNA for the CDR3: TGTGCCAGCAGCTCAGGGGTCGGGGAGCTGTTTTTT.

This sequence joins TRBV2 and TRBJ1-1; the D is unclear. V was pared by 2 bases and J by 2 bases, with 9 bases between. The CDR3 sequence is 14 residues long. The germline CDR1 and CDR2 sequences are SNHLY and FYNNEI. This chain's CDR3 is CASSEIVGNTEAFF. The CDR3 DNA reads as TGTGCCAGCAGTGAAATTGTGGGCAACACTGAAGCTTTCTTT.

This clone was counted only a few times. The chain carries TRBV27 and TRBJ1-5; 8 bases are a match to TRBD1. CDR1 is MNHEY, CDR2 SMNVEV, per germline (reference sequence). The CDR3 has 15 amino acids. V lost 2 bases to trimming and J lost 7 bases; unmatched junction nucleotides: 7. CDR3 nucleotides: TGTGCCAGCAGTTTAAGGGCAGGGGGCCGGCAGCCCCAGCATTTT. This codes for CASSLRAGGRQPQHF.

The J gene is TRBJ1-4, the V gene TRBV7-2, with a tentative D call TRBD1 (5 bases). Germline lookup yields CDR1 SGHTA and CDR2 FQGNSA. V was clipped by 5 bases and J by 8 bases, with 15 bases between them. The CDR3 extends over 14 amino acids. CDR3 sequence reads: CASSLSIRGEKLFF. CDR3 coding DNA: TGTGCCAGCAGCCTCTCCATAAGGGGAGAAAAACTGTTTTTT.

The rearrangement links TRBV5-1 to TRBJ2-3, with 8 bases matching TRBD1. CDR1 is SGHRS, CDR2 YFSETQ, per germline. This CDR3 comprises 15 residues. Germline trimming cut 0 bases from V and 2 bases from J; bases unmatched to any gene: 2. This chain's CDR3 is CASSLEDRATDTQYF. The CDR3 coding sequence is TGCGCCAGCAGCTTGGAGGACAGGGCCACAGATACGCAGTATTTT. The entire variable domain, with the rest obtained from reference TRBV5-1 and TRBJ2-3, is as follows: KAGVTQTPRYLIKTRGQQVTLSCSPISGHRSVSWYQQTPGQGLQFLFEYFSETQRNKGNFPGRFSGRQFSNSRSEMNVSTLELGDSALYLCASSLEDRATDTQYFGPGTRLTVL.

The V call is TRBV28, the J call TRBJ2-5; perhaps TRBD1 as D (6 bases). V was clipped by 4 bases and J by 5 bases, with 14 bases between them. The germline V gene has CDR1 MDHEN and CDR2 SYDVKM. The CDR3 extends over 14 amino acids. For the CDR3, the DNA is TGTGCCAGCAGTTCACCACAGGGACGGGAGACCCAGTACTTC. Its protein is CASSSPQGRETQYF.

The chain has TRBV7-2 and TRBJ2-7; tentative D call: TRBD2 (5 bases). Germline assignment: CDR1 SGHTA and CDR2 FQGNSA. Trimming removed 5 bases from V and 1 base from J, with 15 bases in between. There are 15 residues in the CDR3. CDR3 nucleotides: TGTGCCAGCAGCCCGCGATGGACTGCATCCTACGAGCAGTACTTC. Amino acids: CASSPRWTASYEQYF.

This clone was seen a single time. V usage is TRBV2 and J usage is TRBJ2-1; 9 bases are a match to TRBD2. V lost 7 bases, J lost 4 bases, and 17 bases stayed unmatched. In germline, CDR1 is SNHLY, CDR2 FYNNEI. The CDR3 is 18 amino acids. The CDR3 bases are TGTGCCAGCAAGGCGGGGGGGGAATTAAGCGGGACTTACAATGAGCAGTTCTTC. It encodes CASKAGGELSGTYNEQFF.